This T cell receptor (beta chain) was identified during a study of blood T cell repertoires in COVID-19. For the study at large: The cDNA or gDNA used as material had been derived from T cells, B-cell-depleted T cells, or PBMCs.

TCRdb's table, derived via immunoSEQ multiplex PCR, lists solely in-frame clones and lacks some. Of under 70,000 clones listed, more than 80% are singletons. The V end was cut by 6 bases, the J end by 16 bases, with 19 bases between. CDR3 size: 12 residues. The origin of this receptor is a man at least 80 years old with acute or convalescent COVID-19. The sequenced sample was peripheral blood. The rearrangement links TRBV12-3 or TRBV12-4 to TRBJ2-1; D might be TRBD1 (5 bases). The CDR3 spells CASRVDTIALFF. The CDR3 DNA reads TGTGCCAGCAGGGTGGACACGATCGCTCTTTTCTTC.